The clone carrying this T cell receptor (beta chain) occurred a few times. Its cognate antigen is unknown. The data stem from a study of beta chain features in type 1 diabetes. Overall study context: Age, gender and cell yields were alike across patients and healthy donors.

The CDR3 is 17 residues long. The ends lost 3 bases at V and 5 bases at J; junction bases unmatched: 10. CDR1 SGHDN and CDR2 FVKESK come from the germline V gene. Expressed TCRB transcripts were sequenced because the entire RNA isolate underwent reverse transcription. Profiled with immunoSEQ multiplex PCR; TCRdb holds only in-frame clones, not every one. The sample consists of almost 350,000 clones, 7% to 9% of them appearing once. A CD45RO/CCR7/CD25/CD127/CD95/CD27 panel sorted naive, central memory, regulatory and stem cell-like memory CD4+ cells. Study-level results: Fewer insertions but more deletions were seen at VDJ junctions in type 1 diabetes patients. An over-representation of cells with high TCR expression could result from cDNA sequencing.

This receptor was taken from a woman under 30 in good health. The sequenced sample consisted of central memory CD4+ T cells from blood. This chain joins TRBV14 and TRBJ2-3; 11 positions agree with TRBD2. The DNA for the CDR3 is TGTGCCAGCAGCCACCACGGGGCTAGCGGGAGGCTAGATACGCAGTATTTT. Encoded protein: CASSHHGASGRLDTQYF.